Below are 7 T cell receptor beta chains sequenced from a single sample in a study of cytomegalovirus exposure and HLA in healthy donors. The table came from immunoSEQ multiplex PCR; TCRdb's copy has only in-frame clones and leaves some out. The top ten hold around 24% of the sample, which has over 150,000 clones, 65% to 90% seen once. The sample consisted of PBMCs. The receptors originated from a man between 18 and 35 years old in good health and CMV-seropositive.

The V and J genes are TRBV10-3 and TRBJ1-6; D not resolved. Trimming took off 0 bases at V and 0 bases at J, with 9 bases between the two ends. The CDR3 extends over 17 amino acids. Germline CDR1 is ENHRY and CDR2 is SYGVKD. This CDR3 reads CAISESARSSYNSPLHF. DNA for the CDR3: TGTGCCATCAGTGAGTCAGCGCGGAGCTCCTATAATTCACCCCTCCACTTT.

The chain recombines TRBV6-6 with TRBJ2-1, with 8 positions matching TRBD1. The CDR3 totals 15 residues. Trimming took 7 bases from V and 3 from J; bases not matched to a gene: 8. The germline V gene has CDR1 MNHNY and CDR2 SVGAGI (reference sequence). DNA of the CDR3: TGTGCCAGCAAAAATGAAGGACAGGGCTACAATGAGCAGTTCTTC. This gives the protein CASKNEGQGYNEQFF.

The chain uses TRBV4-1 and TRBJ1-1, with D uncertain. CDR1 MGHRA and CDR2 YSYEKL come from the germline V gene. The CDR3 has 14 amino acids. With 2 bases removed from V and 1 base from J, the gap between germline ends came to 8 bases. The CDR3 protein is CASSQPAGNTEAFF. The CDR3 region has the DNA TGCGCCAGCAGCCAACCTGCAGGGAACACTGAAGCTTTCTTT.

V gene TRBV10-1 combines with J gene TRBJ1-6; TRBD1 matches at 9 bases. The CDR3 runs to 17 residues. V was pared by 9 bases and J by 6 bases, with 15 bases of the junction left unmatched. The germline gives CDR1 WNHNN, CDR2 SYGVQD (reference sequence). The CDR3: CARRDRDGIRANSPLHF. In nucleotides, the CDR3 is TGCGCCAGACGGGACAGGGATGGGATACGGGCTAATTCACCCCTCCACTTT.

The chain employs TRBV29-1 and TRBJ2-7; 11 positions agree with TRBD2. J lost 6 bases, V lost 7 bases, and 5 bases had no gene match. CDR3 size: 12 residues. CDR1 is SQVTM, CDR2 ANQGSEA, per germline. CDR3 nucleotide sequence: TGCAGCGCCACTAGCGGGAGTGGCGAGCAGTACTTC. The encoded protein is CSATSGSGEQYF.

The chain couples TRBV6-5 to TRBJ1-2, with a possible D match to TRBD1 (5 bases). CDR3 length: 15 residues. The germline V and J ends were trimmed by 4 bases and 0 bases, with 12 bases remaining between them. Germline V gives CDR1 MNHEY, CDR2 SVGAGI. In nucleotides, the CDR3 is TGTGCCAGCAGTTCTCCAGGGCTGGCTAACTATGGCTACACCTTC. It codes for CASSSPGLANYGYTF.

This chain joins TRBV19 and TRBJ2-1; 11 bases line up with TRBD1. The CDR3 is 14 residues long. Germline values: CDR1 LNHDA, CDR2 SQIVND (reference sequence). V shed 4 bases and J 12 bases; nucleotides not matched to a gene: 8. The CDR3 coding sequence is TGTGCCAGTAGTACCTCGGACAGGGGGCTTGGGCAGTTCTTC. This sequence encodes CASSTSDRGLGQFF.